This T cell receptor (beta chain) comes out of a study of shared clonotypes between healthy human individuals. Overall study results and limits: Rarefaction gave evidence that sorted-subset sequencing remained incomplete despite large depth. Sharing across four donors was highest in naive CD4 (roughly 5%) and lowest in memory CD8 (0.4%).

The authors loaded around 220 ng DNA, 27,000 or so T cell genomes, into sorted-subset replicate PCRs. Produced via immunoSEQ multiplex PCR; TCRdb's table is partial and in-frame only. The sample lists some 740,000 clones; nearly 95% were seen once. Remarks on this clone: The antigen remains undetermined.

Naivety among CD8 cells was defined by CD45RO negativity and positive CCR7 selection, thereby excluding terminally differentiated effector memory CD45RA+ cells. All participating donors were Caucasian adults from Nashville, Tennessee. This clonotype originated in a man aged 25-45 years in good health. The specimen sequenced was naive CD8+ T cells sorted from blood.

The CDR3 nucleotides are TGCGCCAGCAGCTTCCCAACCGGGACTAGCGGGCACAATGAGCAGTTCTTC. Amino acids: CASSFPTGTSGHNEQFF. The V gene is TRBV5-1, the J gene TRBJ2-1, with 12 nucleotides matching TRBD2. Germline loops: CDR1 SGHRS, CDR2 YFSETQ. V gave up 2 bases and J gave up 5 bases; unmatched junction bases: 8. This CDR3 region has 17 residues. Based on the CDR3 plus reference TRBV5-1 and TRBJ2-1, the full variable domain is KAGVTQTPRYLIKTRGQQVTLSCSPISGHRSVSWYQQTPGQGLQFLFEYFSETQRNKGNFPGRFSGRQFSNSRSEMNVSTLELGDSALYLCASSFPTGTSGHNEQFFGPGTRLTVL.